This is a list of T cell receptor beta chains from one sample in a study of coeliac disease. Method: immunoSEQ multiplex PCR; TCRdb's copy keeps in-frame clones and lacks some. The repertoire includes fewer than 5,000 clones, 65% to 80% of them detected once, and just over 5% sits in the top ten. The sample was lamina propria lymphocytes from the gut. The receptors were gathered from a woman aged 18-30 years with active celiac disease. CDR3s include the opening cysteine and the closing phenylalanine or tryptophan. Fields, in order: clone size, D gene, J gene, V gene, CDR3 DNA, CDR3 protein. A D gene is named only where the DNA matches it firmly. Size is omitted from some rows. Given values are once, few, many or a class for expanded clones.

>NA|NA|TRBJ2-4|TRBV5-5
TGTGCCAGCAGCGTGGACATAAAAAACATTCAGTACTTC
CASSVDIKNIQYF
>NA|TRBD1|TRBJ2-7|TRBV19
TGTGCCAGTAGTGAACCGGGACAGGGGACCTACGAGCAGTACTTC
CASSEPGQGTYEQYF
>few|TRBD1|TRBJ1-2|TRBV5-3
TGTGCCAGAAGGCCAGACAGGGACGTCCCCGAGAACTATGGCTACACCTTC
CARRPDRDVPENYGYTF
>NA|TRBD1|TRBJ2-3|TRBV6-4
TGTGCCAGCAGTTCCGGGACAGGAGGCACAGATACGCAGTATTTT
CASSSGTGGTDTQYF
>NA|TRBD2|TRBJ2-3|TRBV5-8
TGTGCCAGCAGTCCGGGCTGGACTAGCGGGAGTGGATGGGGAGATACGCAGTATTTT
CASSPGWTSGSGWGDTQYF
>NA|TRBD2|TRBJ2-1|TRBV7-8
TGTGCCAGCAGCCTTTCTAGCGGGAGGGGGCAAAATGAGCAGTTCTTC
CASSLSSGRGQNEQFF
>NA|TRBD2|TRBJ2-7|TRBV19
TGTGCCAGTAGCCGGACTAGAGAGACCTACGAGCAGTACTTC
CASSRTRETYEQYF
>NA|TRBD2|TRBJ2-1|TRBV2
TGTGCCAGCAAAGTAGCGGGAGGGCCTGGCAATGAGCAGTTCTTC
CASKVAGGPGNEQFF
>once|NA|TRBJ2-7|TRBV25-1
TGTGCCAGCAGTGAAGGACACACCTACGAGCAGTACTTC
CASSEGHTYEQYF
>NA|TRBD1|TRBJ2-2|TRBV7-9
TGTGCCAGCAGCGACGGACAGGGGACCGGGGAGCTGTTTTTT
CASSDGQGTGELFF
>few|TRBD2|TRBJ2-2|TRBV2
TGTGCCAGCAGTGAAGAGGGCGGGGGGTCGAGAACCGGGGAGCTGTTTTTT
CASSEEGGGSRTGELFF
>NA|TRBD1|TRBJ1-5|TRBV19
TGTGCCAGTAGTCTGGACAGGGGCAATCAGCCCCAGCATTTT
CASSLDRGNQPQHF
>NA|TRBD1|TRBJ2-1|TRBV19
TGTGCCAGTAGTATTTGGGACAGGGGCTCCGATGAGCAGTTCTTC
CASSIWDRGSDEQFF
>NA|TRBD2|TRBJ2-6|TRBV6-4
TGTGCCAGCAGTGACACCCCACGGGGGGGTTCTGGGGCCAACGTCCTGACTTTC
CASSDTPRGGSGANVLTF
>NA|TRBD2|TRBJ2-2|TRBV5-6
TGTGCCAGCAGCTCGGCCCCCGGGGAGGGCACCGGGGAGCTGTTTTTT
CASSSAPGEGTGELFF
>NA|NA|TRBJ2-1|TRBV6-5
TGTGCCAGCAGTTACGAGGGACACTCGAGGCAGTTCTTC
CASSYEGHSRQFF
>NA|NA|TRBJ2-1|TRBV7-2
TGTGCCAGCAGCTTAGCGGCGGGGACCTACAATGAGCAGTTCTTC
CASSLAAGTYNEQFF
>NA|NA|TRBJ2-3|TRBV29-1
TGCAGCGTTGACCTTTATCTAGCTAAAGCTGGGGATACGCAGTATTTT
CSVDLYLAKAGDTQYF
>few|TRBD1|TRBJ1-5|TRBV18
TGTGCCAGCTCACCCCGGGACAGGGATCAGCCCCAGCATTTT
CASSPRDRDQPQHF
>NA|TRBD1|TRBJ1-5|TRBV18
TGTGCCAGCTCACCTACACCAGGGGGCCAGCAGCCCCAGCATTTT
CASSPTPGGQQPQHF
>few|NA|TRBJ1-1|TRBV5-4
TGTGCCAGCAGCTTGGGTTGGTCAGGGTTGTACACTGAAGCTTTCTTT
CASSLGWSGLYTEAFF
>once|TRBD1|TRBJ1-2|TRBV6-1
TGTGCCAGCAGTGAAGGGGGACAGAACTATGGCTACACCTTC
CASSEGGQNYGYTF
>NA|TRBD1|TRBJ2-5|TRBV18
TGTGCCAGCTCACCCACCGGGACAGGGGGAGAGACCCAGTACTTC
CASSPTGTGGETQYF
>NA|TRBD2|TRBJ2-3|TRBV2
TGTGCCAGCAGTGTACTAGCGGGCACAGATACGCAGTATTTT
CASSVLAGTDTQYF
>NA|NA|TRBJ1-2|TRBV4-1
TGCGCCAGCAGCCAAGATCAGGCAGGCTATGGCTACACCTTC
CASSQDQAGYGYTF
>NA|TRBD2|TRBJ2-2|TRBV5-6
TGTGCCAGCAGCTATAGCGGGAGAGTGGCCGGGGAGCTGTTTTTT
CASSYSGRVAGELFF
>NA|NA|TRBJ2-1|TRBV7-9
TGTGCCAGCAGCCCCGACGGGCTAGCAAATGAGCAGTTCTTC
CASSPDGLANEQFF
>NA|NA|TRBJ2-7|TRBV4-2
TGTGCCAGCAGCCAAGAGGCAGGCGAAGGCTACGAGCAGTACTTC
CASSQEAGEGYEQYF
>NA|TRBD2|TRBJ2-3|TRBV18
TGTGCCAGCTCACCACCGGGAGGGGCTAGCACAGATACGCAGTATTTT
CASSPPGGASTDTQYF
>NA|TRBD1|TRBJ2-1|TRBV15
TGTGCCACCAGCAGGGGGACAGGGATGAGCTCCTACAATGAGCAGTTCTTC
CATSRGTGMSSYNEQFF
>NA|TRBD2|TRBJ2-5|TRBV19
TGTGCCAGAGCCGGGACTAGCGGGAGTTGTGAGACCCAGTACTTC
CARAGTSGSCETQYF
>NA|TRBD2|TRBJ2-1|TRBV7-9
TGTGCCAGCTTCGGGGGGGACCATGAGCAGTTCTTC
CASFGGDHEQFF
>NA|NA|TRBJ2-5|TRBV18
TGTGCCAGCTCACCGATAGAGGTCCAAGAGACCCAGTACTTC
CASSPIEVQETQYF
>NA|NA|TRBJ2-1|TRBV12-5
TGTGCTAGTGGGAAGGGGGGGGCCGGCGGGCAGTTCTTC
CASGKGGAGGQFF
>few|NA|TRBJ1-1|TRBV9
TGTGCCAGCACGGCCGGAGGGAGCACTGAAGCTTTCTTT
CASTAGGSTEAFF
>NA|NA|TRBJ1-1|TRBV4-3
TGCGCCAGCAGCCAAGATACCACCTATCCACTAGAAGCTTTCTTT
CASSQDTTYPLEAFF
>NA|NA|TRBJ1-3|TRBV15
TGTGCCACCAGCAGAGAGGCGGTCGCCTCTGGAAACACCATATATTTT
CATSREAVASGNTIYF
>NA|NA|TRBJ1-3|TRBV29-1
TGCAGCGTTCGGTGGAGTGGAAACACCATATATTTT
CSVRWSGNTIYF
>NA|TRBD1|TRBJ2-6|TRBV10-3
TGTGCCATCCGGACAGGGCAATCAACTGGGGCCAACGTCCTGACTTTC
CAIRTGQSTGANVLTF
>NA|NA|TRBJ2-5|TRBV5-6
TGTGCCAGCAGCTCAGCATTACAGGGTCGGGAGACCCAGTACTTC
CASSSALQGRETQYF
>NA|TRBD2|TRBJ2-1|TRBV7-9
TGTGCCAGCACCCCGACTAGCGGGAGTTACAATGAGCAGTTCTTC
CASTPTSGSYNEQFF
>NA|TRBD2|TRBJ2-1|TRBV19
TGTGCCAGTAGTATTATCAGCGGGGCCTACAATGAGCAGTTCTTC
CASSIISGAYNEQFF
>NA|NA|TRBJ2-7|TRBV12-5
TGTGCTAGTGGTTTGGACAGGGCCTACGAGCAGTACTTC
CASGLDRAYEQYF
>NA|NA|TRBJ2-5|TRBV21-1
TGTGCCAGCAGCCATTTCGTAGCTACACTCTCTGAGACCCAGTACTTC
CASSHFVATLSETQYF
>NA|TRBD2|TRBJ2-1|TRBV15
TGTGCCACCAGCAGGTATAATACGGGACTAGTGACGCATGAGCAGTTCTTC
CATSRYNTGLVTHEQFF
>NA|TRBD2|TRBJ2-3|TRBV9
TGTGCCAGCGGACGGGGGGGTAGCACAGATACGCAGTATTTT
CASGRGGSTDTQYF
>NA|NA|TRBJ2-1|TRBV14
TGTGCCAGCAGCACGCGGGTGAGCTCCTACAATGAGCAGTTCTTC
CASSTRVSSYNEQFF
>NA|TRBD2|TRBJ2-2|TRBV7-3
TGTGCCAGCAGCTTACCGACTAGCGGGGGAGGAAACACCGGGGAGCTGTTTTTT
CASSLPTSGGGNTGELFF
>NA|TRBD1|TRBJ2-7|TRBV7-2
TGTGCCAGCAGCGCACGCCGGGACAGCTTACGCGAGCAGTACTTC
CASSARRDSLREQYF
>NA|TRBD2|TRBJ2-3|TRBV7-2
TGTGCCAGCGCTGGGAGGGGAAGCACAGATACGCAGTATTTT
CASAGRGSTDTQYF
>NA|NA|TRBJ2-7|TRBV14
TGTGCCAGCAGCCCACAGGTGGAACGCGGCGAGCAGTACTTC
CASSPQVERGEQYF
>NA|NA|TRBJ1-5|TRBV28
TGTGCCAGCAGCCTATCGACAACCTATAATCAGCCCCAGCATTTT
CASSLSTTYNQPQHF
>NA|NA|TRBJ2-7|TRBV2
TGTGCCAGCGAGGGGAGCGGGTCTCCCTACGAGCAGTACTTC
CASEGSGSPYEQYF
>NA|TRBD1|TRBJ1-5|TRBV27
TGTGCCAGCAGTCCCACAGGGGTGGAGGGTGGTCAGCCCCAGCATTTT
CASSPTGVEGGQPQHF
>NA|NA|TRBJ1-4|TRBV5-1
TGCGCCAGCAGCTTGGAACAGGATGAAAAACTGTTTTTT
CASSLEQDEKLFF
>once|NA|TRBJ2-5|TRBV18
TGTGCCAGCTCACCAAGGGGTTTCGTGAGTGAGACCCAGTACTTC
CASSPRGFVSETQYF
>NA|TRBD2|TRBJ2-3|TRBV11-2
TGTGCCAGCAGCACAACTAGCGGAGTGAATACGCAGTATTTT
CASSTTSGVNTQYF